This T cell receptor (beta chain) was identified in a study of CD8+CD57+ T cells in acquired aplastic anemia. The wider study: Sorted CD4+ and CD8+ cells yielded DNA averaging around 3.2 ug.

Individuals selected for sequencing had exhibited CD8+CD57+ cell expansion on flow cytometry. Study-wide points: Researchers report that twenty-nine CD8+ CDR3 sequences appeared in both patients and controls.

Regarding this clonotype: Its antigen is unknown.

It was genomic DNA that served as the template for profiling TCR beta VDJ and CDR3. TCRdb used MiXCR to reprocess the reads, holding one entry per CDR3 protein. Here the sample spans some 180,000 distinct CDR3 sequences, around 50% being singletons. This CDR3 comprises 14 residues. CDR1 is SGHVS and CDR2 is FNYEAQ in the germline V gene. V gave up 4 bases and J gave up 3 bases, with 12 bases separating them. The sequenced sample consisted of sorted CD4+, CD8+, or CD8+CD57+ T cells (not recorded which) from PBMCs. The sequence came from a human donor with aplastic anemia. This chain joins TRBV7-6 and TRBJ1-1, with TRBD1 as a possible D gene (5 bases). For the CDR3, the DNA is TGTGCCAGCAGCTCAGCCGGGGGGGACACTGAAGCTTTCTTT. The encoded protein is CASSSAGGDTEAFF.